This TCR beta chain originates from a study of blood T cell repertoires in COVID-19. This clone has only one observation. This CDR3 is built from 18 residues. Unmatched junction bases numbered 11, after V lost 5 bases and J lost 0 bases. CDR1 and CDR2 (germline): PRHDT, FYEKMQ (reference sequence). The assay was immunoSEQ multiplex PCR, and TCRdb's table has in-frame clones only and misses some. The sample carries about 71,000 clones, just over 85% recorded once. The material sequenced was peripheral blood. The clonotype was recovered from a man aged 25-40 years with acute or convalescent COVID-19. This chain joins TRBV13 and TRBJ2-7; TRBD2 matches at 12 bases. CDR3 in DNA: TGTGCCAGCAGCCGGACGCCGGGACTAGCGGGCTTCTCCTACGAGCAGTACTTC. Protein product: CASSRTPGLAGFSYEQYF.